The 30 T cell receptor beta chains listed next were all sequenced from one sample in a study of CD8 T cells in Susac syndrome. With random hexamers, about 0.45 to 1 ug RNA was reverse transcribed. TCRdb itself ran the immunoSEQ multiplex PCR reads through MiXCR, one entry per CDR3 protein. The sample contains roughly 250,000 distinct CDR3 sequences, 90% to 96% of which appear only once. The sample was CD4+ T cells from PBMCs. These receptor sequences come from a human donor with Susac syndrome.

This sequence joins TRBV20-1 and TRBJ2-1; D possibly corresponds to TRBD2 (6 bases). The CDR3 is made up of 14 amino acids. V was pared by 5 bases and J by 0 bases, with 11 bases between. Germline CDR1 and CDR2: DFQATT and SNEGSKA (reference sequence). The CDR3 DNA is TGCAGTGCTCCCGGAGGGAGCTCCTACAATGAGCAGTTCTTC. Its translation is CSAPGGSSYNEQFF.

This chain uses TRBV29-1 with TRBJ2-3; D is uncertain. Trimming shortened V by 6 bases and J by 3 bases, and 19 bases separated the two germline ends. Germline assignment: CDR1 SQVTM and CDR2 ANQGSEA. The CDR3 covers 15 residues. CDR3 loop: CSVAQSGVRTDTQYF. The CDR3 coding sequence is TGCAGCGTCGCCCAGTCAGGCGTCAGGACAGATACGCAGTATTTT.

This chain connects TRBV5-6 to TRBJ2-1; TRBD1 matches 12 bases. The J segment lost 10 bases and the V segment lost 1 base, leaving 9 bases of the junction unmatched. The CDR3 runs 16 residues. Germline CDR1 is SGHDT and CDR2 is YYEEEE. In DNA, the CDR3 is TGTGCCAGCAGCTTGAGAGTAGGGACAGGGGGCCGGGAGCAGTTCTTC. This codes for CASSLRVGTGGREQFF.

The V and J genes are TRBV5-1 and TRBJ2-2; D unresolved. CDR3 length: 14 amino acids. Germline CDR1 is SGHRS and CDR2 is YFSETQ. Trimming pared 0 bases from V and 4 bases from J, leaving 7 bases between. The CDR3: CASSLEWGTGELFF. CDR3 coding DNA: TGCGCCAGCAGCTTGGAATGGGGCACCGGGGAGCTGTTTTTT.

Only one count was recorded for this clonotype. CDR3 residues: CASTQGGLSGANVLTF. The CDR3 region has the DNA TGTGCCAGCACCCAGGGGGGTCTCTCTGGGGCCAACGTCCTGACTTTC. This chain uses TRBV7-2 with TRBJ2-6; TRBD1 is a possible D gene (7 bases). The germline gives CDR1 SGHTA, CDR2 FQGNSA. CDR3 length: 16 residues. V was trimmed by 7 bases and J by 0 bases, leaving 13 bases between them.

DNA of the CDR3: TGTGCCAGCAGCCAAGCGTCAGGGAGCCCGAACACAGATACGCAGTATTTT. It translates to CASSQASGSPNTDTQYF. The chain couples TRBV14 to TRBJ2-3, with D perhaps given as TRBD1 or TRBD2 (5 bases each). Germline V lookup: CDR1 SGHDN, CDR2 FVKESK. The CDR3 loop spans 17 amino acids. V was clipped by 1 base and J by 2 bases, with 16 bases between them.

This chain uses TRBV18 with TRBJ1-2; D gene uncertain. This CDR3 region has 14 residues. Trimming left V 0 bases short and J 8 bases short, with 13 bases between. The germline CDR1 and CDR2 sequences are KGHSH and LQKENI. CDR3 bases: TGTGCCAGCTCACCACCGGATGGGCGCGGGGGCTACACCTTC. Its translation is CASSPPDGRGGYTF. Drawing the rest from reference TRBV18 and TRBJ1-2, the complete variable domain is NAGVMQNPRHLVRRRGQEARLRCSPMKGHSHVYWYRQLPEEGLKFMVYLQKENIIDESGMPKERFSAEFPKEGPSILRIQQVVRGDSAAYFCASSPPDGRGGYTFGSGTRLTVV.

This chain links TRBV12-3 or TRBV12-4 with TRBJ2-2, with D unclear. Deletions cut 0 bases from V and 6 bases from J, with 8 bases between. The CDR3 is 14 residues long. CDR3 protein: CASSLAETPGELFF. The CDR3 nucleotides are TGTGCCAGCAGTTTAGCGGAGACGCCCGGGGAGCTGTTTTTT.

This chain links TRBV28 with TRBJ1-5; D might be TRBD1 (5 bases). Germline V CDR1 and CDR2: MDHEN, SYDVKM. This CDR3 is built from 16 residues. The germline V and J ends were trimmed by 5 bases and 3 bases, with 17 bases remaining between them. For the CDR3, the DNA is TGTGCCAGCAGTGAGGGAGGGACCGTTAACAATCAGCCCCAGCATTTT. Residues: CASSEGGTVNNQPQHF.

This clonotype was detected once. CDR3 DNA sequence: TGTGCCAGCAGCTCTATTGGTTATCGCTACACCTTC. It codes for CASSSIGYRYTF. The V and J genes are TRBV12-3 or TRBV12-4 and TRBJ1-2; D unresolved. The germline V and J ends were trimmed by 6 bases and 9 bases, with 14 bases remaining between them. This CDR3 comprises 12 residues.

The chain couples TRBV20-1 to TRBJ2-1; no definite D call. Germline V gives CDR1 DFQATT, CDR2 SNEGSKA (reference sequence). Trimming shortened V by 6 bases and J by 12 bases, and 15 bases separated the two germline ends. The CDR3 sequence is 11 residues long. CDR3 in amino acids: CSAQGAAGQFF. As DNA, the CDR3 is TGCAGTGCCCAAGGTGCTGCCGGGCAGTTCTTC.

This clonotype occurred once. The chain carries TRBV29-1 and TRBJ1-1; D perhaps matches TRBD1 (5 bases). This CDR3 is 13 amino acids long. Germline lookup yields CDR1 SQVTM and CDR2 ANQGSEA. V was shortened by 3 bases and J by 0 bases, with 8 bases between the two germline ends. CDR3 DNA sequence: TGCAGCGTTGACAGGGCTATGAACACTGAAGCTTTCTTT. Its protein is CSVDRAMNTEAFF.

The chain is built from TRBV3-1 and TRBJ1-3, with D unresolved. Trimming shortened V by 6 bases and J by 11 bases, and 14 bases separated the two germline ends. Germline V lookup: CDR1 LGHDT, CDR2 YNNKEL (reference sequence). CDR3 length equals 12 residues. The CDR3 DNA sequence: TGTGCCAGCAGTCCAGCTTCCCGCGCCATATATTTT. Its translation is CASSPASRAIYF.

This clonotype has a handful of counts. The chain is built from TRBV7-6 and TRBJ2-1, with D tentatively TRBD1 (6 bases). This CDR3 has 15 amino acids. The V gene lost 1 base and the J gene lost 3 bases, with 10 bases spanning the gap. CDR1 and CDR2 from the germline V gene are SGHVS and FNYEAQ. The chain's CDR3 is CASSLEDRSYNEQFF. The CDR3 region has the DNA TGTGCCAGCAGCTTAGAGGACAGAAGCTACAATGAGCAGTTCTTC.

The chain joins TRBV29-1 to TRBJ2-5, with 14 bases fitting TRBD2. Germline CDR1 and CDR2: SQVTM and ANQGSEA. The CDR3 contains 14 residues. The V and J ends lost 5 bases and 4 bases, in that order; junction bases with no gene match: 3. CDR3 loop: CSVSGTSGRETQYF. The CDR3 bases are TGCAGCGTTTCCGGGACTAGCGGGAGAGAGACCCAGTACTTC.

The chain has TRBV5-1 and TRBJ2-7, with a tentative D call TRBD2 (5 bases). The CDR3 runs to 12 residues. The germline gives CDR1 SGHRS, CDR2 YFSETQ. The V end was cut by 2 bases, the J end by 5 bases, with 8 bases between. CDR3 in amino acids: CASSFAGDEQYF. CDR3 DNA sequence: TGCGCCAGCAGCTTCGCGGGTGACGAGCAGTACTTC.

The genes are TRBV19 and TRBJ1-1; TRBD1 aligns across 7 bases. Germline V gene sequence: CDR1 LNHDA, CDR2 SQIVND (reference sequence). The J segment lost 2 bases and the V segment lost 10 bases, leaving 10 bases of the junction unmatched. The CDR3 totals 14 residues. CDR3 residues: CAIRRTGRNTEAFF. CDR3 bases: TGTGCCATTAGACGGACAGGACGAAACACTGAAGCTTTCTTT.

CDR3 in DNA: TGTGCCACCAGTGATTTCGGACAGGGGCAAGAGACCCAGTACTTC. As protein: CATSDFGQGQETQYF. This sequence joins TRBV24-1 and TRBJ2-5; 9 bases agree with TRBD1. Trimming cost V 1 base and J 2 bases; bases outside gene matches: 1. This CDR3 is 15 amino acids long. Germline CDR1 KGHDR, CDR2 SFDVKD.

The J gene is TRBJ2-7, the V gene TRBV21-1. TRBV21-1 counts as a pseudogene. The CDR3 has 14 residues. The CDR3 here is CASSKAPRAYEQYF. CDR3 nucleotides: TGTGCCAGCAGCAAAGCGCCCAGAGCTTACGAGCAGTACTTC.

The CDR3 DNA reads as TGCAGCGTTCAGGGGCGGTTGGCAGATACGCAGTATTTT. It yields the protein CSVQGRLADTQYF. The rearrangement uses TRBV29-1 and TRBJ2-3; possible D gene TRBD1, 6 bases. Germline values: CDR1 SQVTM, CDR2 ANQGSEA. The V end lost 5 bases, the J end lost 4 bases, and 13 bases lay between the germline ends. The CDR3 is 13 residues long.

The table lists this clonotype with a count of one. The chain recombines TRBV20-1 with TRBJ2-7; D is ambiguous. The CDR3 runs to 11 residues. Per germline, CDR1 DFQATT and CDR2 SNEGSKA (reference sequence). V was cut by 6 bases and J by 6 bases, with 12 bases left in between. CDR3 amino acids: CSANGRREQYF. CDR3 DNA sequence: TGCAGTGCCAATGGGCGTCGCGAGCAGTACTTC.

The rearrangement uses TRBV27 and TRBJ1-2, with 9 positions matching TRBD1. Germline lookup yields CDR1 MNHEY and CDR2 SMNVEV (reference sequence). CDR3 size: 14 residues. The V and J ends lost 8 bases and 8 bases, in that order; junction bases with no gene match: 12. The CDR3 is CASGYPQGAGGYTF. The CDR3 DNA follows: TGTGCCAGCGGCTACCCACAGGGGGCGGGGGGCTACACCTTC.

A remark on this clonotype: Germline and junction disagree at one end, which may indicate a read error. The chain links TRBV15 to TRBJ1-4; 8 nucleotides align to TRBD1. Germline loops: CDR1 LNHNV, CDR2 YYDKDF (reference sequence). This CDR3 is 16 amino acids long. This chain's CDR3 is CATSSYGQGVRERLFF. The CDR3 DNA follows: TGTGCCACCAGCAGTTACGGACAGGGTGTAAGGGAAAGACTGTTTTTT.

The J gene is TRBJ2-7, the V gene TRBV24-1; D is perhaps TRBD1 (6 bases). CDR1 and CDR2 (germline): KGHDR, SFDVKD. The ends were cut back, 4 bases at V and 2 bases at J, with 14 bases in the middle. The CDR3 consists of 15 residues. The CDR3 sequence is CATSDPDRPTYEQYF. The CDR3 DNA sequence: TGTGCCACCAGTGACCCGGACAGACCAACCTACGAGCAGTACTTC.

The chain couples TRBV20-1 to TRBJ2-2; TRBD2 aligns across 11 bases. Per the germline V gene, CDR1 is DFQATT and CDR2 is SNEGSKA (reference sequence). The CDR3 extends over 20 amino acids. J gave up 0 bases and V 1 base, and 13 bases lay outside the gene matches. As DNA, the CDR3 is TGCAGTGCTAGAGCACTAGCGGGAGTCGGGCCATGGGCGAACACCGGGGAGCTGTTTTTT. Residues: CSARALAGVGPWANTGELFF.

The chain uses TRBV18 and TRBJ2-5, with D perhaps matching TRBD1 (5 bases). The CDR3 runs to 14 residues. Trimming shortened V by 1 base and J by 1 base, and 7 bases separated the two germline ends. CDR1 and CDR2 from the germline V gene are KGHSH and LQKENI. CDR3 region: CASSPRDSQETQYF. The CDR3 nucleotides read TGTGCCAGCTCACCACGCGACAGCCAAGAGACCCAGTACTTC.

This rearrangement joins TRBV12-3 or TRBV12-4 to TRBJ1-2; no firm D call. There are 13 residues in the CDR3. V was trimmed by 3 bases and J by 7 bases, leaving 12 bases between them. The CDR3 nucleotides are TGTGCCAGCAGTTTTAGGCCACTCCCTGGCTACACCTTC. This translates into CASSFRPLPGYTF.

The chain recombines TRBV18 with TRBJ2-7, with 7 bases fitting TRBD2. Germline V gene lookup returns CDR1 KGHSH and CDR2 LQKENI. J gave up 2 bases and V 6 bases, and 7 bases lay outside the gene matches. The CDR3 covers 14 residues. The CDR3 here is CASSRGTQTYEQYF. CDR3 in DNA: TGTGCCAGCTCGCGGGGGACCCAAACCTACGAGCAGTACTTC.

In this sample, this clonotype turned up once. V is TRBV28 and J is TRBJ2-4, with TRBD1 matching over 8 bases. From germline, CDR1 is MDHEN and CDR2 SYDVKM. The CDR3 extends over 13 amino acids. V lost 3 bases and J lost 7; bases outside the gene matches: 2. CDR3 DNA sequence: TGTGCCAGCAGTTTCCAGGGGGCGAACATTCAGTACTTC. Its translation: CASSFQGANIQYF. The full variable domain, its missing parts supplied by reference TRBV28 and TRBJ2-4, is DVKVTQSSRYLVKRTGEKVFLECVQDMDHENMFWYRQDPGLGLRLIYFSYDVKMKEKGDIPEGYSVSREKKERFSLILESASTNQTSMYLCASSFQGANIQYFGAGTRLSVL.

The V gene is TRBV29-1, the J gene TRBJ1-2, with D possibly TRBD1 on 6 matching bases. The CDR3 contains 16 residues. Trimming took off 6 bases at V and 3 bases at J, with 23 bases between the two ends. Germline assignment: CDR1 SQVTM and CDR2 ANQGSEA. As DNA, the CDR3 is TGCAGCGTCGCCCGAGGCGTAGGGGGGCGAGACTATGGCTACACCTTC. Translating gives CSVARGVGGRDYGYTF.